The source of this T cell receptor beta chain is a study of beta chain features in type 1 diabetes. The whole isolated RNA underwent reverse transcription, so sequencing captured expressed TCRB transcripts. Measured with immunoSEQ multiplex PCR; TCRdb has only the in-frame clones, and not every one. This table holds about half a million clones, roughly 11% found once. This receptor was obtained from a woman under 30 in good health. The sample comprised naive CD4+ T cells from blood.

The CDR3 loop reads CASSPTGFGETQYF. The CDR3 DNA follows: TGTGCCAGCTCACCAACAGGTTTCGGGGAGACCCAGTACTTC. The chain carries TRBV18 and TRBJ2-5; D may be TRBD1 (5 bases). Trimming left V 2 bases short and J 5 bases short, with 12 bases between. This CDR3 is built from 14 residues. CDR1 and CDR2 from the germline V gene are KGHSH and LQKENI.